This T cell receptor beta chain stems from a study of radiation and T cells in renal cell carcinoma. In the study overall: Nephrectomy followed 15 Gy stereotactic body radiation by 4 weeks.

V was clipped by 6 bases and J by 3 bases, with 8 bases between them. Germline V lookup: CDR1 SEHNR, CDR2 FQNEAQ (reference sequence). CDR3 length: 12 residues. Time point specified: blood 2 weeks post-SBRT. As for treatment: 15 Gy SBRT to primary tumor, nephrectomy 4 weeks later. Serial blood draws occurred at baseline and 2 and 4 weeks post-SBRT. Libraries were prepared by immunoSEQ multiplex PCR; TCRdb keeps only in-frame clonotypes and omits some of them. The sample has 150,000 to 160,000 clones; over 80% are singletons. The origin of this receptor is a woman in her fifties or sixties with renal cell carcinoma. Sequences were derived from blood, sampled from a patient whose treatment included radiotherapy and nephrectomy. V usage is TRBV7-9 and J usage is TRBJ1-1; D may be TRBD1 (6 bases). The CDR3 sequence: CASRNRDTEAFF. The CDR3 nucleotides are TGTGCCAGCAGAAACAGGGACACTGAAGCTTTCTTT.